This entry is about one T cell receptor (beta chain). Per the study methods: Estimated nucleated cell counts came from reference gene primer amplification. TCRdb's copy holds only in-frame clones and misses some; the assay was immunoSEQ multiplex PCR. That table furnishes V, J and clone size, whereas the DNA furnished D and trimming. The table lists some 40,000 clones, about 82% of them singletons. This CDR3 has 16 amino acids. Trimming took 4 bases from V and 4 from J; bases not matched to a gene: 8. CDR1 is SGHTS and CDR2 is YDEGEE in the germline V gene. The data were taken from a study of blood T cell repertoires in COVID-19. Study-wide context: The samples span acute and convalescent COVID-19 from the United States, Italy and Spain. Sample material is recorded as cDNA or gDNA derived from T cells, B-cell-depleted T cells, or PBMCs.

J is TRBJ1-4 and V is TRBV5-8; 9 positions agree with TRBD1. The sample consisted of peripheral blood. The clonotype originates from a man at least 80 years old with active or convalescent COVID-19. CDR3 nucleotides: TGTGCCAGCAGCGAGGGACAGGGTCTGATTAATGAAAAACTGTTTTTT. Translating gives CASSEGQGLINEKLFF. The variable domain in full, completed from reference TRBV5-8 and TRBJ1-4, reads EAGVTQSPTHLIKTRGQQATLRCSPISGHTSVYWYQQALGLGLQFLLWYDEGEERNRGNFPPRFSGRQFPNYSSELNVNALELEDSALYLCASSEGQGLINEKLFFGSGTQLSVL.